These 24 T cell receptor beta chains share one sample of origin, sequenced in a study of regulatory T cells. Study observations and caveats: Hydrophobic residues at CDR3 positions 6 and 7 were enriched in conventional CD4+ T cells of CD3G-deficient patients.

These receptors have no known antigen. Amplification used 52 TRBV primers and 13 TRBJ primers. Data came from immunoSEQ multiplex PCR; TCRdb stores just in-frame clones and leaves some out. The table records over 25,000 clones, 93% of them present only once. The sequencing sample was made of conventional CD4+ T cells sorted from blood. The receptors were sampled from a child aged 2 to 10 with CD3G deficiency.

The chain joins TRBV5-1 to TRBJ2-1; maybe TRBD1 (6 bases). Looked up from germline, CDR1 is SGHRS and CDR2 is YFSETQ. This CDR3 has 16 amino acids. V was pared by 2 bases and J by 4 bases, with 16 bases between. CDR3 DNA sequence: TGCGCCAGCAGCTTTGGGGGCCACGAAGGATACAATGAGCAGTTCTTC. This codes for CASSFGGHEGYNEQFF.

The chain recombines TRBV28 with TRBJ2-3, with D uncertain. Germline CDR1 reads MDHEN; CDR2 reads SYDVKM. This CDR3 has 14 residues. The V gene lost 3 bases and the J gene lost 7 bases, with 14 bases spanning the gap. CDR3 nucleotides: TGTGCCAGCAGTTTCGATGCGGTAGCCCATACGCAGTATTTT. The encoded protein is CASSFDAVAHTQYF. Using reference TRBV28 and TRBJ2-3 for the parts outside the CDR3, the full variable domain is DVKVTQSSRYLVKRTGEKVFLECVQDMDHENMFWYRQDPGLGLRLIYFSYDVKMKEKGDIPEGYSVSREKKERFSLILESASTNQTSMYLCASSFDAVAHTQYFGPGTRLTVL.

V is TRBV11-2 and J is TRBJ2-3; no clear D. Germline CDR1 is SGHAT and CDR2 is FQNNGV. The CDR3 extends over 15 amino acids. V lost 1 base, J lost 2 bases, and 10 bases lay in between. CDR3 sequence (DNA): TGTGCCAGCAGCTTAGCGGGTCGCCTCACAGATACGCAGTATTTT. Encoded protein: CASSLAGRLTDTQYF.

The chain is built from TRBV2 and TRBJ2-7; TRBD1 matches at 9 bases. Germline V gene data show CDR1 as SNHLY and CDR2 as FYNNEI. This CDR3 spans 16 amino acids. The junction had 12 bases not matched to a gene; V was cut back by 6 bases and J by 3 bases. The CDR3 reads CASSGGPGQGFYEQYF. Written as DNA, the CDR3 is TGTGCCAGCAGCGGCGGTCCGGGACAGGGATTCTACGAGCAGTACTTC.

The gene calls are TRBV6-1 and TRBJ2-5; no clear D. Between the trimmed V and J ends, which lost 8 bases and 2 bases, there was a span of 12 bases. Germline CDR1 is MNHNS and CDR2 is SASEGT. CDR3 length equals 13 residues. CDR3: CASGYLNQETQYF. The DNA for the CDR3 is TGTGCCAGCGGCTACCTCAATCAAGAGACCCAGTACTTC.

The count of this clone is one. This chain connects TRBV5-1 to TRBJ2-1, with 8 bases lining up with TRBD2. Germline loops: CDR1 SGHRS, CDR2 YFSETQ. V was pared by 4 bases and J by 4 bases, with 10 bases of the junction left unmatched. The CDR3 is 16 amino acids. The CDR3: CASSVGLVAGYNEQFF. The CDR3 DNA is TGCGCCAGCAGCGTGGGGTTGGTAGCGGGATACAATGAGCAGTTCTTC.

V usage is TRBV28 and J usage is TRBJ2-2, with 15 nucleotides matching TRBD2. CDR3 length equals 21 residues. The trim removed 3 bases at V and 0 bases at J, leaving 11 bases unmatched. The germline CDR1 and CDR2 sequences are MDHEN and SYDVKM. Here the CDR3 reads CASSFLGTSGRSLANTGELFF. The CDR3 nucleotides read TGTGCCAGCAGTTTCCTTGGGACTAGCGGGAGGAGCCTCGCGAACACCGGGGAGCTGTTTTTT.

V gene TRBV19 combines with J gene TRBJ2-2, with D hard to call. Germline V lookup: CDR1 LNHDA, CDR2 SQIVND (reference sequence). The CDR3 runs 13 residues. V lost 6 bases, J lost 6 bases, and 11 bases lay in between. CDR3 bases: TGTGCCAGTAGCATATCCCCCCCCGGGGAGCTGTTTTTT. It codes for CASSISPPGELFF.

This clone showed up just a few times. The genes are TRBV4-2 and TRBJ1-1; no reliable D call. This CDR3 contains 13 residues. Germline assignment: CDR1 LGHNA and CDR2 YNFKEQ. Trimming took 8 bases from V and 3 from J, leaving 13 bases between them. This CDR3 reads CASATDTHTEAFF. The CDR3 DNA reads TGTGCCAGCGCCACCGACACTCACACTGAAGCTTTCTTT.

In this sample, this clone turned up a few times. The chain carries TRBV6-1 and TRBJ2-1; 8 bases agree with TRBD1. Germline V gene data show CDR1 as MNHNS and CDR2 as SASEGT. Germline trimming cut 3 bases from V and 9 bases from J; bases unmatched to any gene: 13. This CDR3 has 16 residues. The CDR3, as DNA: TGTGCCAGCAGTGACGACAGGGGAAAAGGTCAAGGTGAGCAGTTCTTC. This gives the protein CASSDDRGKGQGEQFF.

In this sample, this clone turned up once. One junction end disagrees with the germline gene, perhaps due to a read error. The chain employs TRBV6-1 and TRBJ2-7; 7 bases line up with TRBD1. The germline CDR1 and CDR2 sequences are MNHNS and SASEGT. The CDR3 length is 14 residues. The CDR3 loop reads CASSLDRVSDEQYF. CDR3 bases: TGTGCCAGCAGCCTAGACAGGGTCTCCGACGAGCAGTACTTC.

This chain links TRBV7-9 with TRBJ2-7, with TRBD1 identical over 9 bases. Germline values: CDR1 SEHNR, CDR2 FQNEAQ (reference sequence). The CDR3 spans 14 residues. V was pared by 6 bases and J by 2 bases, with 5 bases of the junction left unmatched. CDR3 in amino acids: CASSPGQGPYEQYF. The CDR3 bases are TGTGCCAGCAGTCCGGGACAGGGACCCTACGAGCAGTACTTC.

The chain joins TRBV6-6 to TRBJ1-1; 7 bases map to TRBD1. Unmatched junction bases numbered 13, after V lost 10 bases and J lost 11 bases. The CDR3 length is 12 residues. The germline gives CDR1 MNHNY, CDR2 SVGAGI (reference sequence). The CDR3 coding sequence is TGTGCCACTGGGGGACAGCGCGGGACGGCTTTCTTT. This sequence encodes CATGGQRGTAFF.

The chain links TRBV30 to TRBJ2-7; possibly TRBD1 for D (6 bases). The germline CDR1 and CDR2 sequences are GTSNPN and SVGIG (reference sequence). This CDR3 is built from 12 residues. The V gene lost 1 base and the J gene lost 10 bases, with 14 bases spanning the gap. The CDR3: CAWSEGGSTQYF. CDR3 nucleotide sequence: TGTGCCTGGAGTGAAGGGGGTTCCACCCAGTACTTC.

The chain combines TRBV28 with TRBJ2-7; TRBD2 matches 12 bases. Germline-derived CDR1 and CDR2 are MDHEN and SYDVKM. After removal of 5 bases from V and 5 bases from J, the junction contained 7 bases not matched to a gene. The CDR3 is 15 residues long. The CDR3 DNA reads TGTGCCAGCAGTGTTAGACTAGCGGGAGTCCACGAGCAGTACTTC. As protein: CASSVRLAGVHEQYF.

V gene TRBV5-1 combines with J gene TRBJ2-7; 9 bases line up with TRBD1. The CDR3 spans 13 residues. The trim removed 4 bases at V and 3 bases at J, leaving 2 bases unmatched. Germline V gives CDR1 SGHRS, CDR2 YFSETQ. The CDR3 loop is CASSPTGGYEQYF. The CDR3 DNA reads TGCGCCAGCAGCCCGACAGGGGGCTACGAGCAGTACTTC.

The chain links TRBV28 to TRBJ1-5; weak D call: TRBD1 (5 bases). The CDR3 runs to 17 residues. With 7 bases removed from V and 8 bases from J, the gap between germline ends came to 27 bases. Germline V CDR1 and CDR2: MDHEN, SYDVKM. CDR3 bases: TGTGCCAGCATTGGACAAACTCAGGGTTTCCGACGGGAGCCCCAGCATTTT. The encoded protein is CASIGQTQGFRREPQHF.

The rearrangement uses TRBV11-3 and TRBJ2-1, with D perhaps assigned TRBD1 or TRBD2 (5 bases each). V lost 5 bases and J 10 bases, leaving 15 bases between the germline ends. CDR3 length equals 13 residues. CDR1 and CDR2 (germline): SGHNT, YENEEA. The CDR3: CASSQDGASEQFF. Written as DNA, the CDR3 is TGTGCCAGCAGCCAAGACGGGGCTAGCGAGCAGTTCTTC.

This clone was counted once. V gene TRBV28 combines with J gene TRBJ2-3, with D tentatively TRBD1 (6 bases). This CDR3 spans 15 amino acids. In germline, CDR1 is MDHEN, CDR2 SYDVKM. V dropped 2 bases and J dropped 1 base, with 10 bases sitting between them. CDR3 sequence reads: CASSLRPGGTDTQYF. The CDR3, as DNA: TGTGCCAGCAGTTTACGCCCAGGGGGCACAGATACGCAGTATTTT.

The CDR3 sequence is CASSSGGPGETQYF. DNA of the CDR3: TGTGCCAGTAGTTCGGGAGGGCCGGGAGAGACCCAGTACTTC. The chain joins TRBV19 to TRBJ2-5, with TRBD2 matching 8 bases. The CDR3 length is 14 residues. The V gene end was trimmed by 5 bases and the J gene end by 4 bases; junction bases not matched to a gene: 6. Germline CDR1 and CDR2: LNHDA and SQIVND (reference sequence).

The chain combines TRBV6-1 with TRBJ1-1; D gene unclear. This CDR3 contains 14 residues. V dropped 2 bases and J dropped 6 bases, with 13 bases sitting between them. Germline CDR1 and CDR2: MNHNS and SASEGT. The CDR3 spells CASSEKGRGPEAFF. In DNA, the CDR3 is TGTGCCAGCAGTGAAAAGGGCCGCGGTCCTGAAGCTTTCTTT.

The V call is TRBV27, the J call TRBJ1-2; 7 bases are shared with TRBD1. The CDR3 runs 13 residues. Germline values: CDR1 MNHEY, CDR2 SMNVEV (reference sequence). With 6 bases clipped from V and 8 bases from J, the junction kept 9 bases outside the gene matches. This chain's CDR3 is CASSSTGTEGYTF. In DNA, the CDR3 is TGTGCCAGCAGCTCGACAGGGACGGAAGGCTACACCTTC.

This chain connects TRBV28 to TRBJ1-4; D gene ambiguous. Germline values: CDR1 MDHEN, CDR2 SYDVKM. The germline V and J ends were trimmed by 5 bases and 3 bases, with 10 bases remaining between them. CDR3 length: 14 residues. The CDR3 DNA sequence: TGTGCCAGCAGTACCGGGTCGCCTAATGAAAAACTGTTTTTT. This gives the protein CASSTGSPNEKLFF.

V gene TRBV28 combines with J gene TRBJ2-1; the match to TRBD2 covers 12 bases. Germline CDR1 is MDHEN and CDR2 is SYDVKM. The V and J ends lost 2 bases and 13 bases, in that order; junction bases with no gene match: 6. CDR3 length: 14 residues. CDR3 protein: CASSLQLAGGTQFF. Here the CDR3 DNA reads TGTGCCAGCAGTTTACAGCTAGCGGGAGGGACTCAGTTCTTC. The full variable domain, with the rest looked up from reference TRBV28 and TRBJ2-1, is DVKVTQSSRYLVKRTGEKVFLECVQDMDHENMFWYRQDPGLGLRLIYFSYDVKMKEKGDIPEGYSVSREKKERFSLILESASTNQTSMYLCASSLQLAGGTQFFGPGTRLTVL.